The clone carrying this T cell receptor (beta chain) was seen many times. The sample originates from a study of T cells in Graves' hyperthyroidism and ophthalmopathy. Amplification yielded TCR beta CDR3 regions, with RNA transcripts as the source. When the TCR CDR3 underwent first-round RT-PCR, the HTBI primer set was used. TCRdb called the multiplex PCR reads again in MiXCR, with one record for every CDR3 protein. Counted here are approximately 400,000 distinct CDR3 sequences, 13% occurring once; the ten biggest clones make up under 25%. Sequences were obtained from blood. The source of this sequence is a man aged 30 to 39 with Graves' hyperthyroidism that later progressed to Graves' ophthalmopathy.

The CDR3 DNA reads TGTGCCAGCAGCAGGACTAGCGGGGGGGCGGAGACCCAGTACTTC. Translated: CASSRTSGGAETQYF. The chain links TRBV7-3 to TRBJ2-5; 15 bases align to TRBD2. The CDR3 sequence is 15 residues long. CDR1 and CDR2 (germline): SGHTA, FQGTGA. After removal of 5 bases from V and 5 bases from J, the junction contained 3 bases not matched to a gene.